A single sample is the source of the 31 T cell receptor beta chains below, sequenced in a study of T-cell memory formation after mild COVID-19. TCRdb analysed the 5' RACE reads with MiXCR anew, one entry per CDR3 protein. The data hold over 300,000 distinct CDR3 sequences, with 20% observed a single time. Sequencing was carried out using PBMCs or a T cell subset sorted from them (not recorded which). These receptors came from a man aged 18 to 30 who had mild COVID-19 (a few samples of this study predate the infection). Cell type and time point are not known.

A single count supports this clonotype. This sequence joins TRBV27 and TRBJ1-5; D uncertain. Germline V gives CDR1 MNHEY, CDR2 SMNVEV (reference sequence). The CDR3 runs to 15 residues. V was trimmed by 2 bases and J by 7 bases, leaving 15 bases between them. CDR3 bases: TGTGCCAGCAGTTTAGCGGGGATCTTTGACCAGCCCCAGCATTTT. The encoded protein is CASSLAGIFDQPQHF.

The chain employs TRBV5-1 and TRBJ2-1, with 9 bases matching TRBD2. The germline V gene has CDR1 SGHRS and CDR2 YFSETQ. The CDR3 runs to 15 residues. J lost 8 bases, V lost 2 bases, and 8 bases had no gene match. The CDR3: CASSFRAGGQHEQFF. The CDR3 DNA reads as TGCGCCAGCAGCTTTAGGGCGGGGGGGCAGCATGAGCAGTTCTTC. Looking up the rest from reference TRBV5-1 and TRBJ2-1 gives the full variable domain: KAGVTQTPRYLIKTRGQQVTLSCSPISGHRSVSWYQQTPGQGLQFLFEYFSETQRNKGNFPGRFSGRQFSNSRSEMNVSTLELGDSALYLCASSFRAGGQHEQFFGPGTRLTVL.

The V call is TRBV5-1, the J call TRBJ1-1; 10 bases are shared with TRBD1. CDR3 length: 17 residues. With V trimmed by 4 bases and J by 4 bases, 13 bases remained unmatched. CDR1 SGHRS and CDR2 YFSETQ come from the germline V gene. CDR3 DNA sequence: TGCGCCAGCAGCCCATCAGGGACAGGGGCGAGTGGCACTGAAGCTTTCTTT. This encodes CASSPSGTGASGTEAFF.

The chain is built from TRBV5-1 and TRBJ2-7; 8 nucleotides match TRBD1. This CDR3 has 15 amino acids. CDR1 is SGHRS, CDR2 YFSETQ, per germline. With V trimmed by 0 bases and J by 2 bases, 4 bases remained unmatched. CDR3 amino acids: CASSLAGTGTYEQYF. DNA for the CDR3: TGCGCCAGCAGCTTGGCCGGGACAGGAACCTACGAGCAGTACTTC.

The chain carries TRBV5-1 and TRBJ1-1; D is ambiguous. The CDR3 is 13 residues long. The germline V and J ends were trimmed by 0 bases and 7 bases, with 10 bases remaining between them. CDR1 and CDR2 from the germline V gene are SGHRS and YFSETQ. The CDR3 nucleotides are TGCGCCAGCAGCTTGGAACCTGTAGTTGAAGCTTTCTTT. Translation gives CASSLEPVVEAFF.

This clonotype was seen just once. J is TRBJ1-1 and V is TRBV7-9, with 7 bases identical to TRBD1. CDR1 is SEHNR, CDR2 FQNEAQ, per germline (reference sequence). The CDR3 is made up of 13 amino acids. Trimming removed 5 bases from V and 8 bases from J; junction bases left unmatched: 8. The CDR3 DNA follows: TGTGCCAGCAGCCCCCCGGACAGGCCCGAAGCTTTCTTT. Translating it yields CASSPPDRPEAFF.

This clonotype was seen a handful of times. The chain has TRBV12-3 or TRBV12-4 and TRBJ2-7; the D gene is possibly TRBD2 (6 bases). With 6 bases removed from V and 11 bases from J, the gap between germline ends came to 20 bases. This CDR3 comprises 13 residues. The CDR3 DNA reads as TGTGCCAGCAGCCCTAGCGACTTTACCAGAAAGTACTTC. Amino acids: CASSPSDFTRKYF.

Only a few counts were recorded for this clonotype. V gene TRBV6-5 combines with J gene TRBJ1-3, with D uncertain. V was pared by 5 bases and J by 1 base, with 9 bases between. This CDR3 has 14 residues. Germline V CDR1 and CDR2: MNHEY, SVGAGI. The CDR3 spells CASSGLQSGNTIYF. As DNA, the CDR3 is TGTGCCAGCAGTGGGCTGCAATCTGGAAACACCATATATTTT.

V is TRBV12-3 or TRBV12-4 and J is TRBJ1-2, with no clear D. This CDR3 has 12 amino acids. V lost 5 bases to trimming and J lost 5 bases, with 9 bases between them. The CDR3 DNA reads as TGTGCCAGCAGTCCAAATGGATATGGCTACACCTTC. The encoded protein is CASSPNGYGYTF.

The genes are TRBV5-1 and TRBJ1-3; no firm D call. Germline V gene lookup returns CDR1 SGHRS and CDR2 YFSETQ. Trimming removed 0 bases from V and 0 bases from J, with 10 bases in between. This CDR3 is built from 16 residues. The CDR3 region is CASSLGGPNSGNTIYF. DNA of the CDR3: TGCGCCAGCAGCTTGGGAGGACCGAACTCTGGAAACACCATATATTTT.

The rearrangement uses TRBV7-2 and TRBJ1-3; TRBD1 agrees at 10 bases. CDR3 length equals 17 residues. V lost 5 bases and J lost 0; bases outside the gene matches: 7. The V gene's germline CDR1 is SGHTA and CDR2 FQGNSA. CDR3 residues: CASSAGTGAFSGNTIYF. The CDR3 DNA is TGTGCCAGCAGCGCCGGGACAGGGGCCTTCTCTGGAAACACCATATATTTT.

The chain carries TRBV27 and TRBJ1-2, with 7 bases lining up with TRBD1. CDR3 length: 14 amino acids. CDR1 is MNHEY and CDR2 is SMNVEV in the germline V gene (reference sequence). V lost 1 base, J lost 4 bases, and 3 bases stayed unmatched. This CDR3 is CASSLYEGAYGYTF. DNA of the CDR3: TGTGCCAGCAGTTTATACGAGGGGGCCTATGGCTACACCTTC.

This rearrangement joins TRBV29-1 to TRBJ1-2; D gene unclear. Looked up from germline, CDR1 is SQVTM and CDR2 is ANQGSEA. Between the trimmed V and J ends, which lost 4 bases and 6 bases, there was a span of 12 bases. This CDR3 spans 12 amino acids. The CDR3 region is CSVGAMTDGYTF. CDR3 nucleotides: TGCAGCGTTGGAGCCATGACCGATGGCTACACCTTC.

This clonotype was counted a few times. The conserved phenylalanine or tryptophan normally closing the CDR3 is absent here, so this likely arose from a read error. The DNA is omitted, as the CDR3 cannot be located on it reliably, and the CDR3 follows TCRdb's listing. The V and J genes are TRBV20-1 and TRBJ2-1; the table gives TRBD1 as D, unverified against the DNA. Termini included, the CDR3 measures 12 amino acids. In germline, CDR1 is DFQATT, CDR2 SNEGSKA (reference sequence). CDR3 amino acids: CSATQGAPNPVI.

The chain is built from TRBV18 and TRBJ1-1; 8 bases agree with TRBD1. Germline CDR1 and CDR2: KGHSH and LQKENI. The CDR3 has 13 residues. V lost 3 bases to trimming and J lost 6 bases; unmatched junction nucleotides: 3. CDR3 sequence (DNA): TGTGCCAGCTCACCGGGACAGGACCCTGAAGCTTTCTTT. Translated: CASSPGQDPEAFF.

This rearrangement joins TRBV7-3 to TRBJ1-6; 10 bases fit TRBD1. CDR1 and CDR2 (germline): SGHTA, FQGTGA. Germline trimming cut 1 base from V and 8 bases from J; bases unmatched to any gene: 5. CDR3 length equals 16 residues. In DNA form, the CDR3 reads TGTGCCAGCAGCTTAAACCCCGGGACAGGGGATTCACCCCTCCACTTT. This codes for CASSLNPGTGDSPLHF.

This clonotype occurred a few times. The chain uses TRBV20-1 and TRBJ1-2; D is undetermined. Trimming pared 5 bases from V and 8 bases from J, leaving 18 bases between. There are 13 residues in the CDR3. Looked up from germline, CDR1 is DFQATT and CDR2 is SNEGSKA (reference sequence). In DNA, the CDR3 is TGCAGTGCTCCGAGGACGGACGTCGTGGGCTACACCTTC. Amino acid sequence: CSAPRTDVVGYTF.

The chain couples TRBV29-1 to TRBJ2-1, with D uncertain. V was trimmed by 4 bases and J by 0 bases, leaving 7 bases between them. This CDR3 comprises 13 residues. From germline, CDR1 is SQVTM and CDR2 ANQGSEA. CDR3 nucleotide sequence: TGCAGCGTTGGTAGGACCTCCTACAATGAGCAGTTCTTC. It yields the protein CSVGRTSYNEQFF.

In this sample, this clonotype turned up many times. This chain joins TRBV7-2 and TRBJ2-5, with D possibly being TRBD1 (5 bases). Germline V lookup: CDR1 SGHTA, CDR2 FQGNSA. The length of the CDR3 is 14 residues. Deletions cut 1 base from V and 4 bases from J, with 10 bases between. CDR3 in amino acids: CASSLGGARETQYF. The DNA for the CDR3 is TGTGCCAGCAGCTTAGGTGGGGCCCGAGAGACCCAGTACTTC.

This clonotype has more than one count but fewer than ten. The CDR3: CASSKRTGGADTQYF. The DNA of the CDR3 is TGTGCCAGCAGCAAGAGGACAGGGGGCGCAGATACGCAGTATTTT. The J gene is TRBJ2-3, the V gene TRBV7-2; 11 bases map to TRBD1. The length of the CDR3 is 15 residues. Germline-derived CDR1 and CDR2 are SGHTA and FQGNSA. The junction had 5 bases not matched to a gene; V was cut back by 5 bases and J by 4 bases.

This chain connects TRBV7-2 to TRBJ1-2; tentatively, D is TRBD1 (6 bases). CDR1 SGHTA and CDR2 FQGNSA come from the germline V gene. The CDR3 extends over 14 amino acids. V was pared by 7 bases and J by 4 bases, with 16 bases between. The CDR3 coding sequence is TGTGCCAGCAACCCCAGGGGTTACGGCTATGGCTACACCTTC. It specifies CASNPRGYGYGYTF.

The rearrangement joins TRBV25-1 to TRBJ2-3; the match to TRBD2 covers 10 bases. This CDR3 has 17 amino acids. J was trimmed by 2 bases and V by 10 bases; bases with no gene match: 15. Germline values: CDR1 MGHDK, CDR2 SYGVNS. The chain's CDR3 is CATGVGLAGVSTDTQYF. As DNA, the CDR3 is TGTGCCACCGGGGTGGGGCTAGCGGGGGTTTCCACAGATACGCAGTATTTT.

This clonotype was counted between two and nine times. The chain uses TRBV7-2 and TRBJ2-5; D is ambiguous. V lost 5 bases to trimming and J lost 5 bases, with 12 bases between them. Germline lookup yields CDR1 SGHTA and CDR2 FQGNSA. The CDR3 has 13 residues. The CDR3 nucleotides read TGTGCCAGCAGCCCCTTTGGGTTGGAGACCCAGTACTTC. The encoded protein is CASSPFGLETQYF.

CDR3 sequence reads: CASKPSGGASDTQYF. The CDR3 coding sequence is TGTGCCAGCAAGCCAAGCGGGGGGGCGAGTGATACGCAGTATTTT. The rearrangement uses TRBV12-3 or TRBV12-4 and TRBJ2-3; 10 nucleotides line up with TRBD2. This CDR3 is built from 15 residues. Trimming cost V 7 bases and J 6 bases; bases outside gene matches: 10.

About this clonotype: A read error may produce the germline difference seen at one junction end. The chain combines TRBV24-1 with TRBJ1-5; perhaps TRBD1 as D (5 bases). Looked up from germline, CDR1 is KGHDR and CDR2 is SFDVKD. CDR3 length: 15 amino acids. CDR3 amino acids: CATSPPGGSNQPQHF. CDR3 sequence (DNA): TGTGCCACCAGTCCTCCCGGGGGTAGCAATCAGCCACAGCATTTT.

The gene calls are TRBV6-5 and TRBJ1-2; no firm D call. This CDR3 comprises 17 residues. Trimming took off 1 base at V and 1 base at J, with 16 bases between the two ends. Germline loops: CDR1 MNHEY, CDR2 SVGAGI. This CDR3 reads CASSYLSPTIVNYGYTF. The DNA for the CDR3 is TGTGCCAGCAGTTACTTGTCCCCCACAATTGTTAACTATGGCTACACCTTC.

The rearrangement links TRBV3-1 to TRBJ1-1; TRBD1 aligns across 8 bases. The junction had 6 bases not matched to a gene; V was cut back by 5 bases and J by 1 base. The CDR3 runs to 15 residues. Germline V CDR1 and CDR2: LGHDT, YNNKEL (reference sequence). CDR3 amino acids: CASSSSDRGNTEAFF. CDR3 DNA sequence: TGTGCCAGCAGCTCCTCAGACAGGGGGAACACTGAAGCTTTCTTT.

This clonotype was counted only a few times. The rearrangement uses TRBV6-2 or TRBV6-3 and TRBJ2-1; TRBD2 aligns across 16 bases. The CDR3 consists of 17 residues. Germline CDR1 is MNHEY and CDR2 is SVGEGT. V dropped 8 bases and J dropped 7; count of bases not matched to a gene: 11. CDR3 region: CASEVGTSGGAENEQFF. The CDR3 coding sequence is TGTGCCAGCGAGGTGGGGACTAGCGGGGGGGCAGAGAATGAGCAGTTCTTC.

The chain couples TRBV7-9 to TRBJ2-2; maybe TRBD2 (5 bases). The germline V gene has CDR1 SEHNR and CDR2 FQNEAQ (reference sequence). This CDR3 is 12 amino acids long. Trimming removed 5 bases at V and 9 bases at J, with 10 bases between. CDR3 DNA: TGTGCCAGCAGCCCTAGGACTCGGGAGCTGTTTTTT. Translated: CASSPRTRELFF.

The V and J genes are TRBV7-9 and TRBJ2-2; 8 bases line up with TRBD2. The length of the CDR3 is 18 residues. V was pared by 5 bases and J by 2 bases, with 13 bases of the junction left unmatched. Looked up from germline, CDR1 is SEHNR and CDR2 is FQNEAQ (reference sequence). CDR3 DNA: TGTGCCAGCAGCCGTATAGCGGGGAGGAATTTAAACACCGGGGAGCTGTTTTTT. It yields the protein CASSRIAGRNLNTGELFF. Together with reference TRBV7-9 and TRBJ2-2, the CDR3 gives the full variable domain: DTGVSQNPRHKITKRGQNVTFRCDPISEHNRLYWYRQTLGQGPEFLTYFQNEAQLEKSRLLSDRFSAERPKGSFSTLEIQRTEQGDSAMYLCASSRIAGRNLNTGELFFGEGSRLTVL.

This sequence joins TRBV5-1 and TRBJ1-1, with TRBD1 as a possible D gene (5 bases). The germline V gene has CDR1 SGHRS and CDR2 YFSETQ. Trimming stripped 5 bases from V and 0 bases from J, with 14 bases between. The length of the CDR3 is 15 residues. The CDR3 protein is CASSPWGGVNTEAFF. The CDR3 DNA reads TGCGCCAGCAGTCCTTGGGGGGGAGTGAACACTGAAGCTTTCTTT.